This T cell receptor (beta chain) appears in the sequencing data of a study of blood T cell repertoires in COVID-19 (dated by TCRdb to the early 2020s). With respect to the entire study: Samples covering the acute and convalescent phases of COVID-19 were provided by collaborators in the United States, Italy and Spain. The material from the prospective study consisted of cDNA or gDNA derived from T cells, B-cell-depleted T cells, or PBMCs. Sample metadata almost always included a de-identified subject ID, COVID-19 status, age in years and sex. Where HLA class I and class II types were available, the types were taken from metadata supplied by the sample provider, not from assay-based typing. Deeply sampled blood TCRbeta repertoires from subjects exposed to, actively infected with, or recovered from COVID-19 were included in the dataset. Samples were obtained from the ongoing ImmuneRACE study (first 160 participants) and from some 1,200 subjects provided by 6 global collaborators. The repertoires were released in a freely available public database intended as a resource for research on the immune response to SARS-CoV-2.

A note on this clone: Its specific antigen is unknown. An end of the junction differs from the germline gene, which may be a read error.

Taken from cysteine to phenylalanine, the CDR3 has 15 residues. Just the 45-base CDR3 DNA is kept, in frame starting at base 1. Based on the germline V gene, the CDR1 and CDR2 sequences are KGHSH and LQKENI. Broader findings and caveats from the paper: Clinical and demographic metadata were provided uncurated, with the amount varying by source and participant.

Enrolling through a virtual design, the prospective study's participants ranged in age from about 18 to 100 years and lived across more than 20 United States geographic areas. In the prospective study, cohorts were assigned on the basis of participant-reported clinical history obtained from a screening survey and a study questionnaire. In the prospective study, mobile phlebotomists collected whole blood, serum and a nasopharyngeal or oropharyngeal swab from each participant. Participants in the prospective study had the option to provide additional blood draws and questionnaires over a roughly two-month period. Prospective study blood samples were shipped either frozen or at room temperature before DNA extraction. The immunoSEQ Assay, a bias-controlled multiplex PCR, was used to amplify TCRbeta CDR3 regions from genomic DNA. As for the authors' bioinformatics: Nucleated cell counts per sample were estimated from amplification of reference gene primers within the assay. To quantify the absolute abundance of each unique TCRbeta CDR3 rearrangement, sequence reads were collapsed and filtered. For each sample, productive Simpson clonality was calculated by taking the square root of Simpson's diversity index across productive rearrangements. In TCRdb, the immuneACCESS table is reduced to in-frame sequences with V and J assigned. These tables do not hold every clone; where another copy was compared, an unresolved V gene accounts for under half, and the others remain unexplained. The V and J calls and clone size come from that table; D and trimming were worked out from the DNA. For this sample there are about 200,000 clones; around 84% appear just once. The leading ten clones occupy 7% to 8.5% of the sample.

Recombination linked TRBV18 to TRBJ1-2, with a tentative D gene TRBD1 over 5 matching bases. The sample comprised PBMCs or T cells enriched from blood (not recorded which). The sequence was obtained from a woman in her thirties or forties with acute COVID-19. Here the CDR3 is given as CASSTPPGGNAGYTF. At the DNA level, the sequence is TGTGCCAGCTCAACACCCCCGGGGGGAAATGCGGGCTACACCTTC.